These T cell receptor beta chains were read from a single sample in a study of a mutant IDH1 vaccine in newly diagnosed glioma. Here immunoSEQ multiplex PCR was the method, and the copy in TCRdb shows in-frame clones only, minus some. The data show some 66,000 clones, with 80% to 90% seen just once and 3.5% to 5% held by the top ten. These receptors' antigens are unknown. The source was PBMCs, collected from a glioma patient whose treatment included an IDH1 peptide vaccine. The origin of the receptors is a man aged 25-40 years with glioma. Each CDR3 is given with its conserved first and last residue. D genes are given only for firm matches. Size is stated for part of the rows, as once, few or many counts, or as a class when the clone is expanded.

DNA: TGTGCCAGCAGTTTTCGACTAGGTCGGGGGGCCAATGAGCAGTTCTTC
CDR3: CASSFRLGRGANEQFF
V: TRBV27
size: -
D: -
J: TRBJ2-1

DNA: TGTGCCAGCATGAAACAACAGACTAATCAGCCCCAGCATTTT
CDR3: CASMKQQTNQPQHF
V: TRBV6-1
size: -
D: -
J: TRBJ1-5

DNA: TGTGCCAGCAGCTTTGGGGAATCCACTGAAGCTTTCTTT
CDR3: CASSFGESTEAFF
V: TRBV7-6
size: -
D: -
J: TRBJ1-1

DNA: TGTGCCAGCAGTGCGACAGGGAGCCCTAATGAAAAACTGTTTTTT
CDR3: CASSATGSPNEKLFF
V: TRBV2
size: -
D: TRBD1
J: TRBJ1-4

DNA: TGTGCCAGCAGTTTAGCGGGGGGGCCTCGGAATGAGCAGTTCTTC
CDR3: CASSLAGGPRNEQFF
V: TRBV27
size: -
D: TRBD2
J: TRBJ2-1

DNA: TGTGCCAGTAGTATAGATTCGGGCTCCACACTCTATGGCTACACCTTC
CDR3: CASSIDSGSTLYGYTF
V: TRBV19
size: -
D: -
J: TRBJ1-2

DNA: TGTGCCACCAGCAGAGATAATTTCCGAGAGCTGTTTTTT
CDR3: CATSRDNFRELFF
V: TRBV15
size: -
D: -
J: TRBJ2-2

DNA: TGTGCCAGCAGTGTTCGTGGGAGCAATCAGCCCCAGCATTTT
CDR3: CASSVRGSNQPQHF
V: TRBV2
size: once
D: -
J: TRBJ1-5

DNA: TGTGCCAGCTCACCAAAGCATGGGACATCAGATGGCTACACCTTC
CDR3: CASSPKHGTSDGYTF
V: TRBV18
size: -
D: -
J: TRBJ1-2

DNA: TGTGCCATCAGCCGACAGGGTAACTATGGCTACACCTTC
CDR3: CAISRQGNYGYTF
V: TRBV10-3
size: -
D: TRBD1
J: TRBJ1-2

DNA: TGTGCCAGCAAAAAGACAGAGAACACCGGGGAGCTGTTTTTT
CDR3: CASKKTENTGELFF
V: TRBV2
size: -
D: -
J: TRBJ2-2

DNA: TGTGCCAGCAGCTTCGGGACGGAATACTACTACGAGCAGTACTTC
CDR3: CASSFGTEYYYEQYF
V: TRBV5-4
size: -
D: -
J: TRBJ2-7

DNA: TGTGCCAGCAGCTCCGGACAGTACGAGCAGTACTTC
CDR3: CASSSGQYEQYF
V: TRBV7-9
size: -
D: -
J: TRBJ2-7

DNA: TGTGCCAGCAGCTTGGACATTTCCTACGAGCAGTACTTC
CDR3: CASSLDISYEQYF
V: TRBV5-5
size: -
D: -
J: TRBJ2-7